This T cell receptor beta chain originates from a study of T cell changes during pregnancy in multiple sclerosis. Using immunoSEQ multiplex PCR, the repertoire was profiled, and TCRdb retains in-frame clones only, with some absent. This sample carries fewer than 90,000 clones, 90% to 95% of them seen once, and the ten largest clones take under 1.3%. Per germline, CDR1 SGDLS and CDR2 YYNGEE. The CDR3 spans 15 residues. V lost 0 bases, J lost 4 bases, and 13 bases lay in between. Sequencing was performed on peripheral blood, taken in the first trimester of pregnancy. The V call is TRBV9, the J call TRBJ1-2, with D possibly being TRBD1 (5 bases). The sequence derives from a female donor with multiple sclerosis, enrolled in a pregnancy study. The CDR3 nucleotides are TGTGCCAGCAGCGTAGCTACGGGGGTCAGCTATGGCTACACCTTC. This sequence encodes CASSVATGVSYGYTF.